This TCR beta chain was recovered during a study of regulatory T cells in long-lasting Graves disease. Study observations and caveats: When disease was persistent, TRBV28, TRBJ1-2 and TRBJ2-5 were the favored segments.

This CDR3 has 13 residues. Germline V gene data show CDR1 as SGHAT and CDR2 as FQNNGV. Trimming removed 5 bases from V and 3 bases from J; junction bases left unmatched: 4. The time point denotes: newly diagnosed GD, antithyroid drugs for less than 3 months. The TCR library was made from RNA that had been extracted from PBMCs in TRIzol. As concerns this clonotype: As yet, its antigen is unknown.

In building TCR beta libraries, iRepertoire HTBI primers were used together with Arm-PCR of CDR3 regions. TCRdb itself ran the multiplex PCR reads through MiXCR, one entry per CDR3 protein. The sample contains 400,000 to 500,000 distinct CDR3 sequences, around 17% of which appear only once. The same sample was also used in a study of T cells in Graves' hyperthyroidism and ophthalmopathy.

This receptor was taken from a woman under 30 with Graves disease. The starting material was peripheral blood mononuclear cells (PBMCs), obtained at new diagnosis, from a patient treated with antithyroid drugs. The chain links TRBV11-2 to TRBJ2-7; 7 positions match TRBD1. CDR3 region: CASSLDRFYEQYF. CDR3 bases: TGTGCCAGCAGCCTGGACAGGTTCTACGAGCAGTACTTC.